The rows below give T cell receptor beta chains drawn from one sample of a study of post-analysis software for immune sequencing data. TCRdb analysed the PCR reads with MiXCR anew, one entry per CDR3 protein. The sample yields 150,000 to 200,000 distinct CDR3 sequences, approximately 35% seen once. Here the sequenced sample was blood, taken after autologous hematopoietic stem cell transplantation. The receptors here all came from a girl aged 10 to 17 with multiple sclerosis. Both conserved end residues are part of each CDR3. The D gene is left open where the match is weak. Size is omitted from some rows. Given values are once, few, many or a class for expanded clones.

J gene: TRBJ2-3; V gene: TRBV24-1; clone size: NA; D gene: NA; CDR3 DNA: TGTGCCACCAGTGATGCCTCCAGGGGACACACAGATACGCAGTATTTT; CDR3 protein: CATSDASRGHTDTQYF
J gene: TRBJ1-2; V gene: TRBV6-5; clone size: NA; D gene: TRBD1; CDR3 DNA: TGTGCCAGCAGTTCTGACAGGGGGTATGGCTACACCTTC; CDR3 protein: CASSSDRGYGYTF
J gene: TRBJ1-4; V gene: TRBV10-3; clone size: once; D gene: NA; CDR3 DNA: TGTGCCATCAGCCAAGATGAAAAACTGTTTTTT; CDR3 protein: CAISQDEKLFF
J gene: TRBJ2-7; V gene: TRBV20-1; clone size: NA; D gene: TRBD2; CDR3 DNA: TGCAGTGCGCAACTAGCGGGAGGAGCCTACGAGCAGTACTTC; CDR3 protein: CSAQLAGGAYEQYF
J gene: TRBJ1-1; V gene: TRBV6-1; clone size: NA; D gene: NA; CDR3 DNA: TGTGCCAGCAGGTCAGGACATAAAGGCACTGAAGCTTTCTTT; CDR3 protein: CASRSGHKGTEAFF
J gene: TRBJ2-1; V gene: TRBV20-1; clone size: NA; D gene: TRBD2; CDR3 DNA: TGCAGTGCCTTTGGACTAGCGGGAGCCTACAATGAGCAGTTCTTC; CDR3 protein: CSAFGLAGAYNEQFF
J gene: TRBJ2-3; V gene: TRBV5-1; clone size: NA; D gene: TRBD2; CDR3 DNA: TGCGCCAGCAGCTTGCGGGGACTAGCGGTAGATACGCAGTATTTT; CDR3 protein: CASSLRGLAVDTQYF
J gene: TRBJ2-1; V gene: TRBV20-1; clone size: many; D gene: NA; CDR3 DNA: TGCAGTGCAGAGAACAATGAGCAGTTCTTC; CDR3 protein: CSAENNEQFF
J gene: TRBJ2-3; V gene: TRBV20-1; clone size: few; D gene: NA; CDR3 DNA: TGCAGTGCCGGGCCCCAGACAGATACGCAGTATTTT; CDR3 protein: CSAGPQTDTQYF
J gene: TRBJ2-5; V gene: TRBV20-1; clone size: NA; D gene: TRBD2; CDR3 DNA: TGCAGTGCTAGACCTAGCGGGAGGGCCCCAGAGACCCAGTACTTC; CDR3 protein: CSARPSGRAPETQYF
J gene: TRBJ2-1; V gene: TRBV6-1; clone size: NA; D gene: TRBD2; CDR3 DNA: TGTGCCAGCGTCTATATATTAGCGGGAGTCTACAATGAGCAGTTCTTC; CDR3 protein: CASVYILAGVYNEQFF
J gene: TRBJ2-3; V gene: TRBV6-6; clone size: few; D gene: NA; CDR3 DNA: TGTGCCAGCAGCCCTATACCCGATGCGAGCACAGATACGCAGTATTTT; CDR3 protein: CASSPIPDASTDTQYF
J gene: TRBJ2-7; V gene: TRBV20-1; clone size: few; D gene: TRBD1; CDR3 DNA: TGCAGTGCTAGATCCTACCGGGACAGTTCTTACGAGCAGTACTTC; CDR3 protein: CSARSYRDSSYEQYF
J gene: TRBJ2-1; V gene: TRBV11-2; clone size: NA; D gene: TRBD2; CDR3 DNA: TGTGCCAGCAGCCCGCCGGGACTAGCGAGACTGAATGAGCAGTTCTTC; CDR3 protein: CASSPPGLARLNEQFF
J gene: TRBJ1-2; V gene: TRBV19; clone size: NA; D gene: TRBD1; CDR3 DNA: TGTGCCAGTACCCGTCGGGGACAGGCCGCCTCGGAGGGTGGCTACACCTTC; CDR3 protein: CASTRRGQAASEGGYTF
J gene: TRBJ2-4; V gene: TRBV7-9; clone size: NA; D gene: NA; CDR3 DNA: TGTGCCAGCAGCTTCGACCTGGGAGCCAAAAACATTCAGTACTTC; CDR3 protein: CASSFDLGAKNIQYF
J gene: TRBJ2-7; V gene: TRBV6-5; clone size: NA; D gene: NA; CDR3 DNA: TGTGCCAGCAGTTACTCGGGCCCGATTCCCTCCTACGAGCAGTACTTC; CDR3 protein: CASSYSGPIPSYEQYF
J gene: TRBJ2-5; V gene: TRBV7-9; clone size: NA; D gene: TRBD2; CDR3 DNA: TGTGCCAGCAGCTCGGGACTAGCGGAAGAGACCCAGTACTTC; CDR3 protein: CASSSGLAEETQYF
J gene: TRBJ2-7; V gene: TRBV20-1; clone size: NA; D gene: NA; CDR3 DNA: TGCAGTGCTACGCGGACGGGTAGCTACGAGCAGTACTTC; CDR3 protein: CSATRTGSYEQYF
J gene: TRBJ1-5; V gene: TRBV7-9; clone size: few; D gene: NA; CDR3 DNA: TGTGCCAGCAGCCGGGGGGCTCCCGACCCCCAGCATTTT; CDR3 protein: CASSRGAPDPQHF
J gene: TRBJ2-5; V gene: TRBV7-2; clone size: NA; D gene: TRBD2; CDR3 DNA: TGTGCCAGCTTTTGGGAGGGAGCGGGAGCTCTCTTAGAGACCCAGTACTTC; CDR3 protein: CASFWEGAGALLETQYF
J gene: TRBJ2-2; V gene: TRBV20-1; clone size: once; D gene: NA; CDR3 DNA: TGCAGTGCTAGAGATATCTACGGCGCGGGATCGGAGCTGTTTTTT; CDR3 protein: CSARDIYGAGSELFF